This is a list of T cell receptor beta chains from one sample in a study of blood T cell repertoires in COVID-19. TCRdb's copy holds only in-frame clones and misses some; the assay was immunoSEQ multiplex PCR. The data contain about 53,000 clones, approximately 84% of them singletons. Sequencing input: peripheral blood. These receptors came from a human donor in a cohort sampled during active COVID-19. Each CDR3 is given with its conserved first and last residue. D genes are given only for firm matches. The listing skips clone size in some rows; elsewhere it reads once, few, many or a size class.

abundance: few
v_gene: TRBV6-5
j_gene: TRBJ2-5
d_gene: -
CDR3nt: TGTGCCAGCAGTTACTCGGGGGGCCAAGAGACCCAGTACTTC
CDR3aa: CASSYSGGQETQYF

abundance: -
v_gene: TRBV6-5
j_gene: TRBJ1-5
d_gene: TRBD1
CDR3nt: TGTGCCAGCAGCCGGGACAGGGGAGACAATCAGCCCCAGCATTTT
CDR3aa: CASSRDRGDNQPQHF

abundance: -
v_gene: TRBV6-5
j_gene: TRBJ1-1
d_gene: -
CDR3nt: TGTGCCAGCAGTTACTCGCCAGTAACGAACACTGAAGCTTTCTTT
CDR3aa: CASSYSPVTNTEAFF

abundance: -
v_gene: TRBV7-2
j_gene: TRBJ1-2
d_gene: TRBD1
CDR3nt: TGTGCCAGCAGCTCAGGGACAGCATCTCTTGGCTACACCTTC
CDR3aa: CASSSGTASLGYTF

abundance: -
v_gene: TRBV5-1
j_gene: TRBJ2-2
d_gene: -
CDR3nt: TGCGCCAGCAGCTTGACCCCGGGGAGCACCGGGGAGCTGTTTTTT
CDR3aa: CASSLTPGSTGELFF

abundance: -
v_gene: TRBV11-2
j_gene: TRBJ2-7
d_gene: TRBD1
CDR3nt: TGTGCCAGCAGCTATCCGGGACAGAGCTCCTACGAGCAGTACTTC
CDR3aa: CASSYPGQSSYEQYF

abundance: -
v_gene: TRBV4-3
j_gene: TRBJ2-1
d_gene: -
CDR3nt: TGCGCCAGCAGCCAAGATGGTAGCGGCTACAATGAGCAGTTCTTC
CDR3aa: CASSQDGSGYNEQFF

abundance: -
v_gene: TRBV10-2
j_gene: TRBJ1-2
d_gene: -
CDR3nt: TGCGCCAGCAGTGAGTCGATACTACTGACTGGACTGGGGGGCTACACCTTC
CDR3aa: CASSESILLTGLGGYTF

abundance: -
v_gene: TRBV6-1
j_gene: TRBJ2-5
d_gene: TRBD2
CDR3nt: TGTGCCAGCAGTGACCCGGGACTAGCGGGGGGGGAGACCCAGTACTTC
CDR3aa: CASSDPGLAGGETQYF

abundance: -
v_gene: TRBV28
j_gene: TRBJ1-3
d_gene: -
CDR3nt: TGTGCCAGCAGCCTGGGGGGGAGAAACACCATATATTTT
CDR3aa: CASSLGGRNTIYF

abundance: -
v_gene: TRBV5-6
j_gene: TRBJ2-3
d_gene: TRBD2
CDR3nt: TGTGCCAGCAGCTTTACTAGCGGGGGGGCAGGAGATACGCAGTATTTT
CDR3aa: CASSFTSGGAGDTQYF

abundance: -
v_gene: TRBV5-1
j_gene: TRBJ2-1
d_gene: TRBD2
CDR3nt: TGCGCCAGCAGCATTAGCGGGGGGGTTTACAATGAGCAGTTCTTC
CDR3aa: CASSISGGVYNEQFF

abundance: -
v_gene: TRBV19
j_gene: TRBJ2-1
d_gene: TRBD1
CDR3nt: TGTGCCAGCAGCTCAGGGGGTAAGGGAAATGAGCAGTTCTTC
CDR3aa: CASSSGGKGNEQFF

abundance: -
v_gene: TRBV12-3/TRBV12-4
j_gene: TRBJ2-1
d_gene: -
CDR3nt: TGTGCCAGCAGTCTAACCCATTACAATGAGCAGTTCTTC
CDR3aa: CASSLTHYNEQFF

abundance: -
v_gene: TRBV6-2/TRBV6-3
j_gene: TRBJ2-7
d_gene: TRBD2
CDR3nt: TGTGCCAGCAGCCCACTAGCGTCACTATACGAGCAGTACTTC
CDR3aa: CASSPLASLYEQYF

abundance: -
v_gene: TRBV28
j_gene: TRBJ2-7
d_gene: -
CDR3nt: TGTGCCAGCAGTTTAGCAGGGGTCCACGAGCAGTACTTC
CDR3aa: CASSLAGVHEQYF

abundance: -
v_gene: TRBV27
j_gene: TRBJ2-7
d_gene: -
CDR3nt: TGTGCCAGCAGTTTAGGCTCCGGGACCTACGAGCAGTACTTC
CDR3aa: CASSLGSGTYEQYF

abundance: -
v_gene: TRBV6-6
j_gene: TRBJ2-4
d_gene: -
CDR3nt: TGTGCCAGCAGGTGGGGAGCGTTGGCCAAAAACATTCAGTACTTC
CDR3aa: CASRWGALAKNIQYF

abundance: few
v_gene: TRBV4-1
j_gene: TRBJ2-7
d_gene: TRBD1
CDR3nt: TGCGCCGGGACAGGGGATTACGAGCAGTACTTC
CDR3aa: CAGTGDYEQYF

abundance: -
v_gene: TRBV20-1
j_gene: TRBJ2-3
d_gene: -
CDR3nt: TGCAGTGCTAGACCAGGCGGGGCGCAGTATTTT
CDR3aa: CSARPGGAQYF

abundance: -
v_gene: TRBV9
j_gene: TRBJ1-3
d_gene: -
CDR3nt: TGTGCCAGCAGCTCAAACTCTGGAAACACCATATATTTT
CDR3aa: CASSSNSGNTIYF

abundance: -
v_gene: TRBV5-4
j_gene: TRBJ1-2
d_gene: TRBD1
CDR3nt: TGTGCCAGCAGCTTCGACAGGGGAGACTATGGCTACACCTTC
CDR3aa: CASSFDRGDYGYTF

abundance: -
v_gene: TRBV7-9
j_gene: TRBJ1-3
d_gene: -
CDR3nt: TGTGCCAGCAGCCTCCTCACCGGGGGGCGGGAAAACACCATATATTTT
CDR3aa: CASSLLTGGRENTIYF

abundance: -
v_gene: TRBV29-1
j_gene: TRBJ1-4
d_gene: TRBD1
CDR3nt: TGCAGCGCCAAGACAGGGACAACTAATGAAAAACTGTTTTTT
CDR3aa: CSAKTGTTNEKLFF

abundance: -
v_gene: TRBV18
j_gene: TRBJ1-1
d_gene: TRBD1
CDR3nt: TGTGCCAGCTCAGACAGGGACACTGAAGCTTTCTTT
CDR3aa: CASSDRDTEAFF

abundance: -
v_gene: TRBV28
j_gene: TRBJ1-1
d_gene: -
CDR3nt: TGTGCCAGCACCTCTCCCGCGGCGGATAAAGCTTTCTTT
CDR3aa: CASTSPAADKAFF

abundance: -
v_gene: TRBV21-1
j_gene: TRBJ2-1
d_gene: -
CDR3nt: TGTGCCAGCAGCAAAGAGACGGCCCGGGACAGGTGGAACTACAATGAGCAGTTCTTC
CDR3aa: CASSKETARDRWNYNEQFF

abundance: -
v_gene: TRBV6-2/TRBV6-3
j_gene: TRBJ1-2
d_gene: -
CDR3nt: TGTGCCAGCAGCTCAGGGTCCTATGGCTACACCTTC
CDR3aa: CASSSGSYGYTF

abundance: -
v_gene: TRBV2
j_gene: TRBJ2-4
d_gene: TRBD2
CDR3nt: TGTGCCAGCAGCCACGGGACTAGCGGGGGGCCCATTCAGTACTTC
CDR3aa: CASSHGTSGGPIQYF

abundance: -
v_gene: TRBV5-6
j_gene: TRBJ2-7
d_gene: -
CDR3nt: TGTGCCAGCAGCTTGGGAGGGATAGTTTACGAGCAGTACTTC
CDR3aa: CASSLGGIVYEQYF

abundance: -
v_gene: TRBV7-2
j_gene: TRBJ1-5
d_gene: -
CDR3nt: TGTGCCAGCAGTCAAGGGGGGGGTCGGCCCCAGCATTTT
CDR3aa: CASSQGGGRPQHF

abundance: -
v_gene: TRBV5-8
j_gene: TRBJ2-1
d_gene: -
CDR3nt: TGTGCCAGCAGCCCAGACTTCTCGAGGTTCTTC
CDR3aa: CASSPDFSRFF

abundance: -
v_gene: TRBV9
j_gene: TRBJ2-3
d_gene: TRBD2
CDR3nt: TGTGCCAGCAGCGCATATGGGGGGGCAGATACGCAGTATTTT
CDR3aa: CASSAYGGADTQYF

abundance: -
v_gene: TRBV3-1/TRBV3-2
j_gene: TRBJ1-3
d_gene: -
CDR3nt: TGTGCCAGCAGCCAGGCCCCTTTAAGCACCATATATTTT
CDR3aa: CASSQAPLSTIYF

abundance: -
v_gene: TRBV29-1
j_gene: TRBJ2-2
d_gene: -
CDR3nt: TGCAGCGGAGTGAACACCGGGGAGCTGTTTTTT
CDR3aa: CSGVNTGELFF

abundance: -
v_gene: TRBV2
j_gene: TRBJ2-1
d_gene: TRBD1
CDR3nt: TGTGCCAGCAGTCCCGGGACAGCGTACAATGAGCAGTTCTTC
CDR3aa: CASSPGTAYNEQFF

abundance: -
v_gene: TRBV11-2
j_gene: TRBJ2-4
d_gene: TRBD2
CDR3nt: TGTGCCAGCAGCCAAGACCGGGGGGGCATTCAGTACTTC
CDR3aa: CASSQDRGGIQYF

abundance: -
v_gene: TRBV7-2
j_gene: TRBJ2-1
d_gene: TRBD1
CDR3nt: TGTGCCAGCAGCCGGGCGGCAGGGGGCGCAGGGGCTGAGCAGTTCTTC
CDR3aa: CASSRAAGGAGAEQFF

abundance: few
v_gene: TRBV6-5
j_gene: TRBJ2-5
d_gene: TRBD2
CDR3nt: TGTGCCAGCAGTCCGTCGGGGGGAGCGGAGACCCAGTACTTC
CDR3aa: CASSPSGGAETQYF

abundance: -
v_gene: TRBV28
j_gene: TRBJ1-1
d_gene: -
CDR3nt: TGTGCCAGCGGACGCGAGACAGTAAGGGCTTTCTTT
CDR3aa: CASGRETVRAFF

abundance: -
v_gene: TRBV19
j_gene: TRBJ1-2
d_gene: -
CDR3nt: TGTGCCAGTAAGGTCCCCACAGGGTTCCGCGGCTATGGCTACACCTTC
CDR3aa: CASKVPTGFRGYGYTF

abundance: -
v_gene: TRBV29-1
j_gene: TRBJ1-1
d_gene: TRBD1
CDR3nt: TGCAGCGTTAACTCAGGGGGCATGGTGGGCCACACTGAAGCTTTCTTT
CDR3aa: CSVNSGGMVGHTEAFF

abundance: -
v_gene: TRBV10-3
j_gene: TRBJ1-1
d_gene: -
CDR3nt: TGTGCCATCATGAGTAGTAGAGGGCCTGAAGCTTTCTTT
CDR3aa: CAIMSSRGPEAFF

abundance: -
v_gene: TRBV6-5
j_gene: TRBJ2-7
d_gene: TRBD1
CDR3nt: TGTGCCAGCAGTTTATCTTCACAGGGGACCTCCTACGAGCAGTACTTC
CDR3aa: CASSLSSQGTSYEQYF

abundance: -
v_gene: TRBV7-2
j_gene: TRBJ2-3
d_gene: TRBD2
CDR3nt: TGTGCCAGCAGCTTAAGCCAGAGCGGGGGGGCGACAACAGATACGCAGTATTTT
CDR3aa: CASSLSQSGGATTDTQYF

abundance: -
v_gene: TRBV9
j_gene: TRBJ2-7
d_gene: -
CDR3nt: TGTGCCAGCAGCGTAGGCGGGGGGGACAGGGGAAACGAGCAGTACTTC
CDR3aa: CASSVGGGDRGNEQYF

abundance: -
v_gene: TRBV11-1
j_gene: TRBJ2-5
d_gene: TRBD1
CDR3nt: TGTGCCAGCAGGACCGGGACAGGGGCGGTGGGGACCCAGTACTTC
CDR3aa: CASRTGTGAVGTQYF

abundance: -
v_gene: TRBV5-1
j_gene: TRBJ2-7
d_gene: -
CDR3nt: TGCGTCAGCAGCCAGTGGACAACGGCCTACGAGCAGTACTTC
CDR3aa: CVSSQWTTAYEQYF

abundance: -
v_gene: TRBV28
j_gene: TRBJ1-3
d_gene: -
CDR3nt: TGTGCCAGCGAGGGAACAGCGGCGGTCACCATATATTTT
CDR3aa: CASEGTAAVTIYF

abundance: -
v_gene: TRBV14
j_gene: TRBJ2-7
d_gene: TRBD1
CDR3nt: TGTGCCAGCAGCCAAGATCTCGGACAGGGAGATCGCGAGCAGTACTTC
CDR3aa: CASSQDLGQGDREQYF